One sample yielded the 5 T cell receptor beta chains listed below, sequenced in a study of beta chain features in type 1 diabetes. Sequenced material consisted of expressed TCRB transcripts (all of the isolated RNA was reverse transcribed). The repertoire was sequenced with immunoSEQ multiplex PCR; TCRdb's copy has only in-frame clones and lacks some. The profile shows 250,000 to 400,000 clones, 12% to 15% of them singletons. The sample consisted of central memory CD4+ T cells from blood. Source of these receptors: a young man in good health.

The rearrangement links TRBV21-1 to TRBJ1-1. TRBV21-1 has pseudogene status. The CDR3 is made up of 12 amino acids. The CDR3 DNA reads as TGTGCCAGCAGCTTCCTCGGACCTGGGGCTTTCTTT. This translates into CASSFLGPGAFF.

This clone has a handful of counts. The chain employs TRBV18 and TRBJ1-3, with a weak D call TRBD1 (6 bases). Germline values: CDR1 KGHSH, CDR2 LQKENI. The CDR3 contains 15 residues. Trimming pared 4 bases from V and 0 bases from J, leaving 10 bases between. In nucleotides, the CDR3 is TGTGCCAGCTCACGCGGACAGAGCTCTGGAAACACCATATATTTT. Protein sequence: CASSRGQSSGNTIYF.

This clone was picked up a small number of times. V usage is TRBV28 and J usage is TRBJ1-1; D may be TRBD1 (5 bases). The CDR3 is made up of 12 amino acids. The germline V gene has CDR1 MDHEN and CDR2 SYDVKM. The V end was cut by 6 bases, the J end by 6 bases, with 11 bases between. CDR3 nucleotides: TGTGCCAGCAGAGCAGGGAGCGCTGAAGCTTTCTTT. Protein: CASRAGSAEAFF.

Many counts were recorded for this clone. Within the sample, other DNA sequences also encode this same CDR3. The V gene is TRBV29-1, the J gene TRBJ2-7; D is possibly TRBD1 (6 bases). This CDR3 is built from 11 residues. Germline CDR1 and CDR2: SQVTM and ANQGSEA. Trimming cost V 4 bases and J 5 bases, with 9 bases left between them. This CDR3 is CSVGWGHEQYV. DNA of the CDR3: TGCAGCGTTGGGTGGGGGCACGAGCAGTACGTC.

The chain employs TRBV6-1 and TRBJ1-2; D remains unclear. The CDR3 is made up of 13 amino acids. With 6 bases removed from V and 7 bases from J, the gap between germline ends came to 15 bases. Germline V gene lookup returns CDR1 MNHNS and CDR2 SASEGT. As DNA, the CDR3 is TGTGCCAGCAGGGGAAATATTCGCTTTGGCTACACCTTC. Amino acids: CASRGNIRFGYTF.